This entry lists 4 T cell receptor beta chains sequenced from one sample in a study of OX40 agonist ivuxolimab in advanced cancers. The table came from immunoSEQ multiplex PCR; TCRdb's copy has only in-frame clones and leaves some out. The table lists some 32,000 clones, approximately 81% of them singletons. This sample comprised CD4+ or CD8+ T cells sorted from blood, obtained in a trial of the OX40 agonist ivuxolimab. The receptors here all came from an adult with an advanced solid tumor such as melanoma, head and neck, liver or kidney cancer.

The chain is built from TRBV9 and TRBJ2-7; 9 bases map to TRBD2. Germline V gene sequence: CDR1 SGDLS, CDR2 YYNGEE. The ends lost 4 bases at V and 4 bases at J; junction bases unmatched: 12. The CDR3 spans 16 residues. The CDR3 region has the DNA TGTGCCAGCAGCCCTCAAGCGGGAGGAGGAGGATACGAGCAGTACTTC. It is translated as CASSPQAGGGGYEQYF.

The chain recombines TRBV15 with TRBJ1-1, with no clear D. CDR3 length: 16 residues. Germline V gene data show CDR1 as LNHNV and CDR2 as YYDKDF (reference sequence). Trimming shortened V by 0 bases and J by 4 bases, and 15 bases separated the two germline ends. The CDR3: CATSRDRWGGATEAFF. The CDR3 bases are TGTGCCACCAGCAGAGATAGATGGGGAGGCGCCACTGAAGCTTTCTTT.

The V gene is TRBV6-5, the J gene TRBJ1-1; D not certain. This CDR3 is built from 14 residues. V was trimmed by 2 bases and J by 1 base, leaving 8 bases between them. Germline V gene sequence: CDR1 MNHEY, CDR2 SVGAGI. The CDR3 DNA sequence: TGTGCCAGCAGTTACCGACGGGCGAACACTGAAGCTTTCTTT. Amino acids: CASSYRRANTEAFF.

The rearrangement joins TRBV9 to TRBJ2-1; TRBD2 matches at 8 bases. Per germline, CDR1 SGDLS and CDR2 YYNGEE. The CDR3 is 14 amino acids. The V gene end was trimmed by 3 bases and the J gene end by 8 bases; junction bases not matched to a gene: 7. CDR3 in DNA: TGTGCCAGCAGCGCAAGCGGGAGTGTGGATGAGCAGTTCTTC. Protein: CASSASGSVDEQFF.